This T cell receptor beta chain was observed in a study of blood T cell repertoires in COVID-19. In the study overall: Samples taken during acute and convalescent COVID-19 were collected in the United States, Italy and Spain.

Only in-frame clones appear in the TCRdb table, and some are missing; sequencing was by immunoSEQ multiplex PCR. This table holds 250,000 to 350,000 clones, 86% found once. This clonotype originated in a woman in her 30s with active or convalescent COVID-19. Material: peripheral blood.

CDR3 sequence reads: CAISEVGDGTGELFF. DNA for the CDR3: TGTGCCATCAGTGAGGTGGGAGATGGGACCGGGGAGCTGTTTTTT. The chain combines TRBV10-3 with TRBJ2-2, with D perhaps matching TRBD2 (5 bases). The CDR3 has 15 residues. The germline gives CDR1 ENHRY, CDR2 SYGVKD. V lost 2 bases and J 5 bases, leaving 12 bases between the germline ends.